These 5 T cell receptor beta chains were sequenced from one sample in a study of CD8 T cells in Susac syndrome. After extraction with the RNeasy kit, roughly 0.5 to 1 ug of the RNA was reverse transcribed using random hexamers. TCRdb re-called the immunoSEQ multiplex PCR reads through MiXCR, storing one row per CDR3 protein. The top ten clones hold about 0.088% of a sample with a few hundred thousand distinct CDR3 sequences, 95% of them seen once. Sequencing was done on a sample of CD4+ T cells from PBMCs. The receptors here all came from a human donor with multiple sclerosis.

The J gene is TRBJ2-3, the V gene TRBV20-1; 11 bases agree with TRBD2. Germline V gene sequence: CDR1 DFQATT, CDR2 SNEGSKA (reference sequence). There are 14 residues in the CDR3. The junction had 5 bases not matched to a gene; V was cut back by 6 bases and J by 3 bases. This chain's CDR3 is CSAKLAGVTDTQYF. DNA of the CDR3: TGCAGTGCCAAACTAGCGGGAGTGACAGATACGCAGTATTTT.

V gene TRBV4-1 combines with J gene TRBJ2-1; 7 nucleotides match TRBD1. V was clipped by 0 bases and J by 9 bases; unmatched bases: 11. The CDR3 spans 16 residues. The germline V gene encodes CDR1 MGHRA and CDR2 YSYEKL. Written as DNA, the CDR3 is TGCGCCAGCAGCCAAGATTCAGGGGGTTTTTTGAGTGAGCAGTTCTTC. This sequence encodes CASSQDSGGFLSEQFF.

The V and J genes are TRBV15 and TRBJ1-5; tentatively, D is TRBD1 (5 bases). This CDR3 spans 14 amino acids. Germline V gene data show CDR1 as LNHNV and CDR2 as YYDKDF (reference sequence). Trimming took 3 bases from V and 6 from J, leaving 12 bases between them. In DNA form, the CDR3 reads TGTGCCACCAGCAGGTGGGTTACAGGTCAGCCCCAGCATTTT. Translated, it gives CATSRWVTGQPQHF. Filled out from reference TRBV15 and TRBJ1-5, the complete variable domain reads DAMVIQNPRYQVTQFGKPVTLSCSQTLNHNVMYWYQQKSSQAPKLLFHYYDKDFNNEADTPDNFQSRRPNTSFCFLDIRSPGLGDTAMYLCATSRWVTGQPQHFGDGTRLSIL.

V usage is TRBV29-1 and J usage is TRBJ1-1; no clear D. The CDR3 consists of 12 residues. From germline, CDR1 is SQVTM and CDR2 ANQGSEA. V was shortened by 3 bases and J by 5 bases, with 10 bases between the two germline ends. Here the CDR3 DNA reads TGCAGCGTTGAGCTGGGCGATACTGAAGCTTTCTTT. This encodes CSVELGDTEAFF.

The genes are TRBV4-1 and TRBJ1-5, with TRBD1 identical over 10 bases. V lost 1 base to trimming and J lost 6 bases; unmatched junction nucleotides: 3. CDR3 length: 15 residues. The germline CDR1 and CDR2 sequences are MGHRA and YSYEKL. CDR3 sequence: CASSQGQGASQPQHF. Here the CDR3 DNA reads TGCGCCAGCAGCCAAGGACAGGGGGCGAGTCAGCCCCAGCATTTT.